This T cell receptor beta chain was recovered during a study of blood T cells in healthy people across ages (dated by TCRdb to about 2015). Describing the broader study: In model experiments, roughly one uniquely barcoded TCR beta cDNA molecule per two T cells was captured by template switching. To track age-related changes in TCR beta repertoire diversity, the study relied on deep sequencing normalized with unique cDNA molecular identifiers. The donors were split into four age groups: young (average approximately 16 years), middle-aged (about 40), aged (approximately 60) and long-lived (over 75). To avoid experimental bias, donors of different ages were randomly spread across the sequencing lanes. For two donors (one aged 18 to 29 and one aged 80 or older), the study analyzed two additional independent replicas of 1 million unique cDNA reads from the same blood draw.

Taken from cysteine to phenylalanine, the CDR3 has 13 residues. Kept here is only the CDR3 DNA, which spans 39 bases and is read in frame from base 1. The germline V end is reduced by 6 bases and the J end by 1 base; junction bases left unmatched: 2. Donors were 39 systemically healthy Caucasian individuals from Russia aged roughly 6 to 90 years. About 9.8 milliliters of peripheral blood were drawn from each donor into EDTA-treated Vacutainer tubes. Ficoll-Paque density-gradient centrifugation was used to isolate PBMCs, with at least 6.5 million obtained per sample. Total RNA was extracted from PBMCs with Trizol reagent, with at least 6 micrograms obtained per sample. For every donor, an aliquot of PBMCs went through flow cytometry to measure the percentages of naive CD45RAhigh/CD27high T cells. Receptor amplification or capture employed 5' RACE. These reads were obtained on an Illumina HiSeq 2500. The second PCR ran for roughly 7 to 11 cycles and used a J-beta primer mix along with a sample-barcoded 5' primer. A unique molecular identifier was introduced onto each TCR beta cDNA molecule by a template-switch 5' adaptor carrying 12 random nucleotides. At least 2.5 million CDR3-containing paired-end reads were obtained from each sample. First-strand cDNA was synthesized from all RNA with the Mint cDNA synthesis kit, primed by a TRBC-specific oligonucleotide. Following uracil-DNA glycosylase treatment, a first 18-cycle PCR with universal primers M1SS and BC2_uni_R was performed on all cDNA. In the original analysis: For normalization, 1 million high-quality reads were randomly selected from each sample, with every read carrying a distinct molecular identifier. Instead of being binned into consensus sequences, reads that shared molecular identifiers were thrown out. MiTCR, with a Q25 quality threshold and the strictest error-elimination algorithm, was used for CDR3 identification, clonotype clustering and error correction. A nonparametric unseen species model with Euler transformation was used to estimate a lower bound on total TCR beta diversity. TCRdb applied fastp at Q25 and MiXCR to the public reads, then kept only in-frame beta chains. For every CDR3 protein sequence, its rows merge into one entry that carries the most common genes and DNA. The V and J calls and clone size are TCRdb's, not the authors'. The sample profile shows some 900,000 distinct CDR3 sequences; roughly 50% of them were found once. The ten largest clones capture roughly an eighth of the sample.

Study-level results and caveats: Compared with the aged group, the long-lived group had more naive CD4+ T cells, fewer expanded clones and increased TCR diversity, suggesting age selection. Donor CMV infection status was unknown, potentially confounding age-related changes in expanded clonotypes. Observed TCR beta diversity per million T cells fell roughly linearly with age, and a significant reduction was already apparent by age about 43. Estimates of total diversity based on one million sequenced T cells were regarded as lower bounds and as underestimates. Conclusive comparison of naive and antigen-experienced compartments was prevented by the profiling of bulk unsorted PBMCs. Observed TCR beta diversity correlated strongly with the percentage of naive T cells measured by flow cytometry.

This clonotype was seen ten or more times. No antigen is known for it. No base-level quality is on record; no much larger clone is a single base apart. Sequencing was done on a sample of blood. The V and J genes are TRBV12-3 or TRBV12-4 and TRBJ2-7, with 8 bases aligning to TRBD1. The source of this sequence is a man younger than 40 in good health. The bases are TGTGCCAGCAGGAGGACAGGGTCCTACGAGCAGTACTTC. This yields the protein CASRRTGSYEQYF.